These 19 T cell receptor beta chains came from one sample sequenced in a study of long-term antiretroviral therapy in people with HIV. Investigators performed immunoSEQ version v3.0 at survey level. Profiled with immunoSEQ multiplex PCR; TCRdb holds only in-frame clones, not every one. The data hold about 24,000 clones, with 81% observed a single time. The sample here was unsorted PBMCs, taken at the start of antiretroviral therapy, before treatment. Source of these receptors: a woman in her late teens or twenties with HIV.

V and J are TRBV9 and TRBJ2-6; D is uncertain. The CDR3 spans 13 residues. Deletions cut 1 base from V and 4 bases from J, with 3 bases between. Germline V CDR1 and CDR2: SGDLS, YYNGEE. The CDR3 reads CASSVQGANVLTF. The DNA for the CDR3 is TGTGCCAGCAGCGTACAGGGGGCCAACGTCCTGACTTTC.

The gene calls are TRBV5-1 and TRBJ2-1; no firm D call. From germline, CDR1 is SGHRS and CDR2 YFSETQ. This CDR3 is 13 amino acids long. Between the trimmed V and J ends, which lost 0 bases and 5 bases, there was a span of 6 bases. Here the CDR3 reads CASSLETDNEQFF. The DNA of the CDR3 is TGCGCCAGCAGCTTGGAAACGGACAATGAGCAGTTCTTC.

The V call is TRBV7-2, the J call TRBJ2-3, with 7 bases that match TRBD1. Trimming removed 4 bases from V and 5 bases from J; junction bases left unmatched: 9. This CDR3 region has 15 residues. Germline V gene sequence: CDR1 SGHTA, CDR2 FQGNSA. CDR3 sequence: CASSSRDRLLDTQYF. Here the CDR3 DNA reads TGTGCCAGCAGCTCCCGGGACAGACTGTTAGATACGCAGTATTTT. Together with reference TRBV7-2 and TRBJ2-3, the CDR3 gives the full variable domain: GAGVSQSPSNKVTEKGKDVELRCDPISGHTALYWYRQSLGQGLEFLIYFQGNSAPDKSGLPSDRFSAERTGGSVSTLTIQRTQQEDSAVYLCASSSRDRLLDTQYFGPGTRLTVL.

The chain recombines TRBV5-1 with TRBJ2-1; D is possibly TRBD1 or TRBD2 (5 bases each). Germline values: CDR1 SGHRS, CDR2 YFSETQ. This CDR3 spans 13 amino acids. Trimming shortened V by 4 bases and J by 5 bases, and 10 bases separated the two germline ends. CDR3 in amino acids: CASSPGTNNEQFF. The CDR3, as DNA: TGCGCCAGCAGCCCCGGGACCAACAATGAGCAGTTCTTC.

CDR3 DNA: TGTGCCAGCAGTGTCCTTGGGGTTGAGGACGAGCAGTACTTC. Protein: CASSVLGVEDEQYF. V is TRBV25-1 and J is TRBJ2-7, with D unresolved. The V gene's germline CDR1 is MGHDK and CDR2 SYGVNS. Trimming left V 4 bases short and J 5 bases short, with 15 bases between. This CDR3 is built from 14 residues.

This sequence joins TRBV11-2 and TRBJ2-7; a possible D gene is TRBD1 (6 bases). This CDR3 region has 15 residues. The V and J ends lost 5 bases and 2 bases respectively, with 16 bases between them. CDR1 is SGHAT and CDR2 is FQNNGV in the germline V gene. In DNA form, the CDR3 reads TGTGCCAGCAGCCCTGGCCAGGGGCTGGCCTACGAGCAGTACTTC. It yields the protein CASSPGQGLAYEQYF.

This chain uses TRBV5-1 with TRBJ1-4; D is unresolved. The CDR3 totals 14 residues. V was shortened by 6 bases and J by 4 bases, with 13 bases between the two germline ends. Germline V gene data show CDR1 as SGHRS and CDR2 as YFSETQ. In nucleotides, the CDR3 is TGCGCCAGCAAAGAGAGGCCGGTTAATGAAAAACTGTTTTTT. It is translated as CASKERPVNEKLFF.

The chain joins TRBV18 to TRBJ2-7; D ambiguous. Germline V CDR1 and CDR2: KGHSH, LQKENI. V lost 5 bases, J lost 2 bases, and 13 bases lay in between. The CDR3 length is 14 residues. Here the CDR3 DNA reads TGTGCCAGCTCAGCCGAAGGCACTACCTACGAGCAGTACTTC. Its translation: CASSAEGTTYEQYF. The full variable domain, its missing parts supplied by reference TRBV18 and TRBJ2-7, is NAGVMQNPRHLVRRRGQEARLRCSPMKGHSHVYWYRQLPEEGLKFMVYLQKENIIDESGMPKERFSAEFPKEGPSILRIQQVVRGDSAAYFCASSAEGTTYEQYFGPGTRLTVT.

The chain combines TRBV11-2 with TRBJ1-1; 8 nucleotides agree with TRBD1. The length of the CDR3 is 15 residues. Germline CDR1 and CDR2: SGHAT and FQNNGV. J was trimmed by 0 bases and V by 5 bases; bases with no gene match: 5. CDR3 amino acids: CASSPLDRVNTEAFF. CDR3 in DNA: TGTGCCAGCAGCCCACTGGACAGGGTGAACACTGAAGCTTTCTTT.

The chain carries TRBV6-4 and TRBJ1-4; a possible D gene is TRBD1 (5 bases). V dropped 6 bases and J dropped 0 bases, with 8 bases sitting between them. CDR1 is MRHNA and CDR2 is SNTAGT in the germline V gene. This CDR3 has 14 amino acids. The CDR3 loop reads CASRPTATNEKLFF. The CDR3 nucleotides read TGTGCCAGCAGGCCGACAGCAACTAATGAAAAACTGTTTTTT.

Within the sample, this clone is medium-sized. CDR3 residues: CASIDGGGNTEAFF. The DNA of the CDR3 is TGTGCCAGCATCGACGGGGGCGGAAACACTGAAGCTTTCTTT. The chain has TRBV27 and TRBJ1-1; D might be TRBD1 (6 bases). CDR3 length: 14 amino acids. V was clipped by 7 bases and J by 2 bases, with 14 bases between them. Germline-derived CDR1 and CDR2 are MNHEY and SMNVEV (reference sequence).

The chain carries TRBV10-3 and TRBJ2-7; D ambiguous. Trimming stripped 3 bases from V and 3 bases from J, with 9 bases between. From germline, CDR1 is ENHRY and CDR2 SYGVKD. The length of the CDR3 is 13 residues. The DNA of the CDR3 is TGTGCCATCAGTGAAACAGAGAACTACGAGCAGTACTTC. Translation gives CAISETENYEQYF.

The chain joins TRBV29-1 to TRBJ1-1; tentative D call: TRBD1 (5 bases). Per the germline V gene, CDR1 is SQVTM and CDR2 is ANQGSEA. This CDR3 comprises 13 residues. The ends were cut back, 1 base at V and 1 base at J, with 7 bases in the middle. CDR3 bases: TGCAGCGTTGAAGTAACAGGGAACACTGAAGCTTTCTTT. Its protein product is CSVEVTGNTEAFF. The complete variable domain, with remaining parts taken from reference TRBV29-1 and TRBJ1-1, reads SAVISQKPSRDICQRGTSLTIQCQVDSQVTMMFWYRQQPGQSLTLIATANQGSEATYESGFVIDKFPISRPNLTFSTLTVSNMSPEDSSIYLCSVEVTGNTEAFFGQGTRLTVV.

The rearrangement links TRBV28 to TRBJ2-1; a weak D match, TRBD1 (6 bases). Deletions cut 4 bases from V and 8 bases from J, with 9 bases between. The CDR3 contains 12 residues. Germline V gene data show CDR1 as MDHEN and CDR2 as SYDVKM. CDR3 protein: CASSSRGYEQFF. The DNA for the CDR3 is TGTGCCAGCAGTTCCAGGGGCTATGAGCAGTTCTTC.

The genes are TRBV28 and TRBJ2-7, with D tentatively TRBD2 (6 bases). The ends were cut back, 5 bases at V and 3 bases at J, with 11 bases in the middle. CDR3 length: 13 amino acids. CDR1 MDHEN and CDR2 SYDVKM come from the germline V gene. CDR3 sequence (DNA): TGTGCCAGCAGTGCAGTCGGGGGCTACGAGCAGTACTTC. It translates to CASSAVGGYEQYF.

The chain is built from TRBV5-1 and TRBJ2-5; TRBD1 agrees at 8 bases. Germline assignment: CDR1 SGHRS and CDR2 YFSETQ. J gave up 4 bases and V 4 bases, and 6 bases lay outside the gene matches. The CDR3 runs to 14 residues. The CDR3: CASSQQGAGETQYF. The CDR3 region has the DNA TGCGCCAGCAGCCAGCAGGGGGCGGGAGAGACCCAGTACTTC.

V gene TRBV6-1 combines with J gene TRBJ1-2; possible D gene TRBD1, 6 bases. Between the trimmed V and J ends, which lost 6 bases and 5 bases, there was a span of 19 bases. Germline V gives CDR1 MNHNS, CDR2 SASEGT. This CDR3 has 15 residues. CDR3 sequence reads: CASRGITGARYGYTF. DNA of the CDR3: TGTGCCAGCAGGGGGATTACGGGGGCTAGGTATGGCTACACCTTC.

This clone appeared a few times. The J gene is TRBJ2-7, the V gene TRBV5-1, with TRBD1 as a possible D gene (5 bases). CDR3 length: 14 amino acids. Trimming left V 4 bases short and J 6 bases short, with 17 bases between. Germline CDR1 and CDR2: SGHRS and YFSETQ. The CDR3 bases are TGCGCCAGCAGCACCAAGGACCAGCAGGGCGAGCAGTACTTC. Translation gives CASSTKDQQGEQYF.

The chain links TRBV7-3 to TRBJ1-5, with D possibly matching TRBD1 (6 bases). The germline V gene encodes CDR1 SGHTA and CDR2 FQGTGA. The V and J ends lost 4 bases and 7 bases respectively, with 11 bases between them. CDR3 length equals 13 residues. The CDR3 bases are TGTGCCAGCAGCTCGGGCCAGGGGCAGCCCCAGCATTTT. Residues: CASSSGQGQPQHF.